Detailed here is one TCR beta chain. As yet, its antigen is unknown. This CDR3 spans 15 amino acids. V was pared by 0 bases and J by 8 bases, with 13 bases between. Looked up from germline, CDR1 is MGHRA and CDR2 is YSYEKL. The data stem from a study of cytomegalovirus exposure and HLA in healthy donors. General study points: The authors enumerated around 150 TCR beta chains as linked to cytomegalovirus. Reported performance of the classifier showed diagnosis of cytomegalovirus status with high specificity and sensitivity.

Produced via immunoSEQ multiplex PCR; TCRdb's table is partial and in-frame only. Of 130,000 to 150,000 clones in the sample, about nine tenths were seen once. Source material: PBMCs. The chain combines TRBV4-1 with TRBJ1-4; no firm D call. This TCR derives from a woman aged 25 to 39 in good health and CMV-seropositive. The CDR3 bases are TGCGCCAGCAGCCAAGAGGCGGTCAGTCGGGAAAAACTGTTTTTT. This gives the protein CASSQEAVSREKLFF.